This T cell receptor beta chain was sequenced for a study of PD-1 blockade in mismatch repair-deficient tumors. This clone has more than one count but fewer than ten. Using immunoSEQ multiplex PCR, the repertoire was profiled, and TCRdb retains in-frame clones only, with some absent. The table lists 15,000 to 25,000 clones, roughly 87% of them singletons. The sample was PBMCs, taken 52 weeks after starting pembrolizumab. This TCR came from an adult with mismatch repair-deficient cancer.

Written as DNA, the CDR3 is TGTGCCAGCAGGTGGGCCGGGGGAGCCTACGAGCAGTACTTC. Encoded protein: CASRWAGGAYEQYF. The chain couples TRBV11-2 to TRBJ2-7, with TRBD2 as a possible D gene (6 bases). Trimming shortened V by 6 bases and J by 2 bases, and 14 bases separated the two germline ends. Germline V lookup: CDR1 SGHAT, CDR2 FQNNGV. CDR3 length equals 14 residues.